This TCR beta chain was found in a study of control samples from healthy donors and cancer patients. This table comes from immunoSEQ multiplex PCR, and its TCRdb copy is limited to in-frame clones, with some not included. This sample yields about 110,000 clones, of which roughly 90% are seen a single time; 15% to 20% belongs to the top ten. Per germline, CDR1 SEHNR and CDR2 FQNEAQ (reference sequence). After removal of 5 bases from V and 5 bases from J, the junction contained 5 bases not matched to a gene. The CDR3 has 13 residues. The V gene is TRBV7-9, the J gene TRBJ1-1; 7 nucleotides agree with TRBD1. Source material: blood. This TCR came from a woman aged 50 to 60 in good health. CDR3 amino acids: CASSPTGDTEAFF. Written as DNA, the CDR3 is TGTGCCAGCAGCCCTACAGGGGATACTGAAGCTTTCTTT.